This TCR beta chain stems from a study of T-cell reconstitution after alpha-beta-depleted transplantation in children. Overall study findings and caveats: A year had passed since transplant, and T-cell counts and diversity by then came mostly from newly produced T cells.

Note on this clonotype: Its antigen is not identified. A much more abundant neighbour one base away suggests this may be a read error.

A TCRbeta library incorporating unique molecular identifiers was prepared. One entry per CDR3 protein results from TCRdb running MiXCR on the PCR reads. There are hundreds of thousands of distinct CDR3 sequences in the sample; roughly a tenth occur only once, and over 25% lies in the top ten. CDR1 and CDR2 from the germline V gene are SGHTA and FQGNSA. The CDR3 extends over 14 amino acids. The sequence derives from a child younger than two with acute myeloid leukemia, due to receive a stem cell transplant. The chain links TRBV7-2 to TRBJ2-1, with D hard to call. The sequencing here drew on PBMCs, taken before TCRalphabeta/CD19-depleted stem cell transplant. The CDR3 region is CANSFSLSGNEQFF. CDR3 in DNA: TGTGCCAACAGCTTCTCACTGTCCGGAAATGAGCAGTTCTTC.